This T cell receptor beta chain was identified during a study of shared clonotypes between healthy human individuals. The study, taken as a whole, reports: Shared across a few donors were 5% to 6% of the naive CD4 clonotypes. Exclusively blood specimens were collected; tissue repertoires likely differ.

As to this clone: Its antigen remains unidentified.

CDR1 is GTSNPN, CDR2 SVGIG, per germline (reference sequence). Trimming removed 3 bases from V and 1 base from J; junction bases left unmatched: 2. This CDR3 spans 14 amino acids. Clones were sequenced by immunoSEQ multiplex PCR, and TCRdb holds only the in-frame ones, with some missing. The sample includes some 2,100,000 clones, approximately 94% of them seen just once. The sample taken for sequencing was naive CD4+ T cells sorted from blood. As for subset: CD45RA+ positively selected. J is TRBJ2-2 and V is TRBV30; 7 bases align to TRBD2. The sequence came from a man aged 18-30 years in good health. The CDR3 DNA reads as TGTGCCTGGAGAGCGGGACGGAACACCGGGGAGCTGTTTTTT. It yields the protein CAWRAGRNTGELFF.